This TCR beta chain was captured in a study of glioma-infiltrating T cells. Notes on the study in general: Non-neoplastic patients had below-expected tissue-blood divergence, while all gliomas exceeded expectation. Very few CDR3 sequences were shared between tissue and blood.

As to this clonotype: Its specificity is unknown. This may be a read error: a much more frequent sequence differs by one nucleotide. The CDR3 does not close with the conserved phenylalanine or tryptophan, likely indicating a read error.

TCR alpha and beta CDR3 regions were amplified from RNA using iRepertoire nested multiplex PCR. Tissue mRNA or PBMC total RNA, 100-400 ng, went into one-step reverse transcription and amplification. MiXCR was run by TCRdb on the multiplex PCR reads, yielding one entry per CDR3 protein. This table has roughly 130,000 distinct CDR3 sequences, about 25% appearing once. The CDR3 totals 15 residues. The germline V gene encodes CDR1 MNHGY and CDR2 SVAAGI. Deletions cut 4 bases from V and 4 bases from J, with 13 bases between. Sequencing was done on a sample of glioma tissue, nonneoplastic brain tissue, or PBMCs (not recorded which). This chain links TRBV6-9 with TRBJ2-2; TRBD1 is a possible D gene (6 bases). The TCR originated in a human donor with low-grade glioma or glioblastoma, undergoing nonglioma brain surgery, or in good health (not recorded which). CDR3 nucleotides: TGTGCCAGCAGTTCCGGGACATACTTCACCGGGGAGCTGTTTTCT. Translation gives CASSSGTYFTGELFS.